This T cell receptor (beta chain) derives from a study of Graves' ophthalmopathy and Graves' hyperthyroidism. This clonotype was recorded once. Its specificity is not known. The authors amplified TCR beta CDR3 regions from RNA transcripts. HTBI primers were employed in first-round RT-PCR, then a second-round multiplex PCR followed. Each CDR3 protein gets one entry after TCRdb re-called the multiplex PCR reads with MiXCR. The sample yields 150,000 to 200,000 distinct CDR3 sequences, less than 45% seen once. J lost 3 bases, V lost 6 bases, and 13 bases had no gene match. CDR3 length equals 16 residues. The study, taken as a whole, reports: Prediction of ophthalmopathy progression reached 70.59% sensitivity and around 72% specificity.

The sample taken for sequencing was peripheral blood. The gene calls are TRBV12-3 or TRBV12-4 and TRBJ2-7; the match to TRBD1 covers 8 bases. This TCR was sampled from a woman between 40 and 50 years old with Graves' ophthalmopathy. The CDR3 protein is CASSRGPGTGDYEQYF. The CDR3, as DNA: TGTGCCAGCAGCCGTGGACCCGGGACAGGTGACTACGAGCAGTACTTC.